This TCR beta chain was sequenced for a study of blood T cell repertoires in COVID-19. The sample holds a few counts of this clone. Other nucleotide sequences from this sample produce the same CDR3. This CDR3 is built from 12 residues. The V gene lost 0 bases and the J gene lost 8 bases, with 7 bases spanning the gap. Germline CDR1 is MNHEY and CDR2 is SVGAGI. Profiling relied on immunoSEQ multiplex PCR, and the TCRdb table lists in-frame clones only, not all of them. The profile covers around 390,000 clones, with about 87% appearing a single time and about 10% taken by the ten largest. V and J are TRBV6-5 and TRBJ1-1; D is possibly TRBD1 (6 bases). The TCR originated in a woman between 50 and 59 years old who had recovered from COVID-19. Sequences were obtained from PBMCs or T cells enriched from blood (not recorded which). The CDR3 sequence is CASSYSGQEAFF. DNA for the CDR3: TGTGCCAGCAGTTACTCAGGACAGGAAGCTTTCTTT.